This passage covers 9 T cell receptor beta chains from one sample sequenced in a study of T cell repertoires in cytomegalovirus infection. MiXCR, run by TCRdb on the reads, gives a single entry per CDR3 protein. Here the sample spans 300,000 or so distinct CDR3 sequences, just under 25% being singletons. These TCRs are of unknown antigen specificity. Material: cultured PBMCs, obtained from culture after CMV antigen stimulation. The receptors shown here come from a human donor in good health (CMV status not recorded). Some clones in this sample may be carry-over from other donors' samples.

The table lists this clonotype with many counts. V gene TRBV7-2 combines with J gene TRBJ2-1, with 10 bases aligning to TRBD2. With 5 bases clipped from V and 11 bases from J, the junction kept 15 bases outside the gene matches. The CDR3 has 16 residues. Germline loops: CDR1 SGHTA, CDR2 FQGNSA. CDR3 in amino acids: CASSRTPSGGGMKQFF. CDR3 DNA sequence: TGTGCCAGCAGCCGAACCCCTAGCGGGGGAGGAATGAAGCAGTTCTTC.

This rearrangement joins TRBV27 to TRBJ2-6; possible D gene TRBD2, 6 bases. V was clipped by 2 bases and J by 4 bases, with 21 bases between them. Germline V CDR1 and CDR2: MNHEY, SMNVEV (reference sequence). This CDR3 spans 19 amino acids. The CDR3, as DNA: TGTGCCAGCAGTTTACCCCAGATCACCGCGGGGCCGGGGGCCAACGTCCTGACTTTC. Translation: CASSLPQITAGPGANVLTF.

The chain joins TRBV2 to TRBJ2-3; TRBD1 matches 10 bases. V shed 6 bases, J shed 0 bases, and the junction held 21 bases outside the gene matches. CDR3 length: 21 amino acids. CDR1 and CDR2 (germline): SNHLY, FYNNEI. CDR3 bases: TGTGCCAGCAGGGAGGCTCCGGGACAGGGGCCATTCCTGGATAGCACAGATACGCAGTATTTT. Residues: CASREAPGQGPFLDSTDTQYF. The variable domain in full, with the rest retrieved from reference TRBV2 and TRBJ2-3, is EPEVTQTPSHQVTQMGQEVILRCVPISNHLYFYWYRQILGQKVEFLVSFYNNEISEKSEIFDDQFSVERPDGSNFTLKIRSTKLEDSAMYFCASREAPGQGPFLDSTDTQYFGPGTRLTVL.

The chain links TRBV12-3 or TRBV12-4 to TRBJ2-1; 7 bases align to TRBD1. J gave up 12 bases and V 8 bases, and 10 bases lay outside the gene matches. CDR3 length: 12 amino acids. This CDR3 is CASGPQGDWQFF. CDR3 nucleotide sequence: TGTGCCAGCGGCCCCCAGGGGGATTGGCAGTTCTTC.

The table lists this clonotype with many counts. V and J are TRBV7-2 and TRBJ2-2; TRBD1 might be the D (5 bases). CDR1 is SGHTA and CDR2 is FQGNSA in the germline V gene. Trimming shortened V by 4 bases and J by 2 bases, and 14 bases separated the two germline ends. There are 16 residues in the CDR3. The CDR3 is CASSYQGAPNTGELFF. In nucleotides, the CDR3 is TGTGCCAGCAGCTACCAGGGCGCCCCCAACACCGGGGAGCTGTTTTTT.

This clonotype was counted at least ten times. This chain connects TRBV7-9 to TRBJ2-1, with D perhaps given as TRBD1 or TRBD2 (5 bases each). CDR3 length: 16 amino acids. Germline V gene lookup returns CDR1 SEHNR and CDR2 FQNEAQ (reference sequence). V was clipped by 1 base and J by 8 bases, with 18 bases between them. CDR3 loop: CASSLVPRGETDEQFF. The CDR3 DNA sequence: TGTGCCAGCAGCTTAGTCCCCCGGGGAGAGACAGATGAGCAGTTCTTC.

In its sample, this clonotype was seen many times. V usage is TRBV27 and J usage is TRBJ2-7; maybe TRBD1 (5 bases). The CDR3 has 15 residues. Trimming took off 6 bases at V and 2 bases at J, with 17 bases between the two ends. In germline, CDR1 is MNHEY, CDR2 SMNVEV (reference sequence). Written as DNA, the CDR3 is TGTGCCAGCAGCTCGACAGCCGGCCTCCCCTACGAGCAGTACTTC. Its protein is CASSSTAGLPYEQYF.

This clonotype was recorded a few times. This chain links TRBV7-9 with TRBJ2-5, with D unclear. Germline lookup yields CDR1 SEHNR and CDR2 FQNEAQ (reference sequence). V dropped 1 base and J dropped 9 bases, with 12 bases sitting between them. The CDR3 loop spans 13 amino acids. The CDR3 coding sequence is TGTGCCAGCAGCTTAGACCAAGCCGGGCCCCAGTACTTC. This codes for CASSLDQAGPQYF.

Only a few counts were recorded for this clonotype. This CDR3 reads CASSSRWDTSTDTQYF. The DNA of the CDR3 is TGTGCCAGCAGTTCACGGTGGGACACCAGCACAGATACGCAGTATTTT. V and J are TRBV28 and TRBJ2-3; maybe TRBD1 (6 bases). Between the trimmed V and J ends, which lost 4 bases and 0 bases, there was a span of 14 bases. The CDR3 loop spans 16 amino acids. Germline V gene lookup returns CDR1 MDHEN and CDR2 SYDVKM.